The T cell receptor beta chain described here comes from a study of Ad26.COV2.S vaccination and SARS-CoV-2 variants. Profiled with immunoSEQ multiplex PCR; TCRdb holds only in-frame clones, not every one. The table has 300,000 to 400,000 clones, roughly 84% seen once. Regarding treatment: around 19 received Ad26.COV2.S at low or high dose, single or two shots; about 5 received placebo; per-sample allocation not given. Following the first vaccine or placebo injection, samples were taken on day 63. In the vaccine, an Ad26 vector expressed the SARS-CoV-2 spike of the Wuhan strain. J was trimmed by 5 bases and V by 8 bases; bases with no gene match: 6. The germline V gene has CDR1 GTSNPN and CDR2 SVGIG (reference sequence). The CDR3 consists of 12 residues.

This TCR derives from a person between 18 and 65 years old who received the Ad26.COV2.S COVID-19 vaccine or a placebo. This specimen consisted of peripheral blood, obtained in a trial of Ad26.COV2.S vaccine versus placebo. V is TRBV30 and J is TRBJ1-1, with 9 positions matching TRBD1. The CDR3 nucleotides are TGTGCCCAAAGACAGGGGGAGACTGAAGCTTTCTTT. It codes for CAQRQGETEAFF.